Listed below are T cell receptor beta chains from one sample, sequenced in a study of identical twins. From the 5' RACE reads, TCRdb called clonotypes with MiXCR, one entry per CDR3 protein. Of some 1,700,000 distinct CDR3 sequences detected, about 31% appear once; the ten largest clones hold around 0.25%. Sequencing was done on a sample of cord blood. The receptors originated from a newborn girl in good health. CDR3s include the opening cysteine and the closing phenylalanine or tryptophan. The order of the fields is J gene, V gene, CDR3 length, clone size, D gene, CDR3 protein, CDR3 DNA. D genes are given only for firm matches. The size of a clone is reported for some rows only, either as once, few or many, or as a class for expanded clones.

>TRBJ2-7|TRBV2|12|.|.
CASRTVSYEQYF
TGTGCCAGCCGGACAGTCTCCTACGAGCAGTACTTC
>TRBJ2-3|TRBV4-1|15|.|.
CASSQWGGYPDTQYF
TGCGCCAGCAGCCAATGGGGGGGCTATCCAGATACGCAGTATTTT
>TRBJ2-1|TRBV4-2|15|.|.
CASSQDRGSNNEQFF
TGTGCCAGCAGCCAAGATCGGGGCAGTAACAATGAGCAGTTCTTC
>TRBJ2-7|TRBV21-1|14|few|.
CASSNRDTAYEQYF
TGTGCCAGCAGCAACCGGGACACAGCCTACGAGCAGTACTTC
>TRBJ2-7|TRBV12-3/TRBV12-4|15|few|TRBD2
CASSPRLAGVCEQYF
TGTGCCAGCAGTCCCCGACTAGCGGGAGTGTGTGAGCAGTACTTC
>TRBJ2-7|TRBV15|14|.|.
CATSGDSGSYEQYF
TGTGCCACCAGCGGCGATAGTGGGTCCTACGAGCAGTACTTC
>TRBJ2-6|TRBV5-1|17|.|.
CASSLSSRSSGANVLTF
TGCGCCAGCAGCTTGTCGTCACGAAGCTCTGGGGCCAACGTCCTGACTTTC
>TRBJ2-3|TRBV4-2|17|.|TRBD2
CASSRHSGGAYTDTQYF
TGTGCCAGCAGCCGCCACAGCGGGGGAGCGTACACAGATACGCAGTATTTT
>TRBJ2-1|TRBV4-2|16|.|.
CASSQAQASTNNEQFF
TGTGCCAGCAGCCAAGCTCAGGCTAGCACTAACAATGAGCAGTTCTTC
>TRBJ2-1|TRBV12-3/TRBV12-4|13|many|.
CASSLPLYNEQFF
TGTGCCAGCAGTTTACCGCTTTACAATGAGCAGTTCTTC
>TRBJ1-1|TRBV20-1|13|.|TRBD1
CSARGTGYIIAFF
TGCAGTGCTAGAGGGACAGGGTATATCATAGCTTTCTTT
>TRBJ1-2|TRBV7-2|15|.|.
CASSLSRSGVNGYTF
TGTGCCAGCAGCTTAAGTAGGTCGGGGGTTAATGGCTACACCTTC
>TRBJ2-5|TRBV2|16|.|.
CASSERTIKDQETQYF
TGTGCCAGCAGTGAACGGACTATTAAGGACCAAGAGACCCAGTACTTC
>TRBJ2-6|TRBV6-1|20|.|TRBD2
CASSKGTSGGARSGANVLTF
TGTGCCAGCAGTAAAGGGACTAGCGGGGGGGCCCGCTCTGGGGCCAACGTCCTGACTTTC
>TRBJ1-2|TRBV20-1|14|few|TRBD1
CSASTSEGAGGYTF
TGCAGTGCTAGTACCTCCGAGGGGGCAGGGGGCTACACCTTC
>TRBJ2-1|TRBV2|16|.|TRBD2
CASSENGLAGAYEQFF
TGTGCCAGCAGTGAAAACGGACTAGCGGGGGCCTACGAGCAGTTCTTC
>TRBJ2-7|TRBV27|13|.|.
CASSPLRDNEQYF
TGTGCCAGCAGTCCCCTACGGGACAATGAGCAGTACTTC
>TRBJ2-7|TRBV6-1|15|.|.
CASSERSGPLYEQYF
TGTGCCAGCAGTGAAAGGTCGGGACCCCTCTACGAGCAGTACTTC
>TRBJ1-2|TRBV15|12|few|.
CATSRQGYGYTF
TGTGCCACCAGCAGACAGGGCTATGGCTACACCTTC
>TRBJ2-4|TRBV7-2|14|.|TRBD2
CASSLNGGAIIQYF
TGTGCCAGCAGCTTAAACGGGGGGGCCATCATTCAGTACTTC
>TRBJ1-1|TRBV20-1|14|few|.
CSASPGSTNTEAFF
TGCAGTGCTTCCCCCGGGAGCACGAACACTGAAGCTTTCTTT
>TRBJ2-7|TRBV29-1|15|.|TRBD2
CSVECLTSGENGQYF
TGCAGCGTTGAATGCTTAACTAGCGGGGAAAACGGGCAGTACTTC
>TRBJ2-3|TRBV20-1|15|.|.
CSARERRVGTDTQYF
TGCAGTGCTAGAGAGAGGCGAGTGGGCACAGATACGCAGTATTTT
>TRBJ2-1|TRBV20-1|15|.|TRBD2
CSAPSREGPYNEQFF
TGCAGTGCTCCCTCGCGGGAGGGGCCCTACAATGAGCAGTTCTTC
>TRBJ1-1|TRBV7-9|14|few|.
CASSLAGWTVEAFF
TGTGCCAGCAGCTTAGCGGGGTGGACGGTTGAAGCTTTCTTT
>TRBJ2-7|TRBV7-2|16|few|TRBD2
CASSLGLLAGNYEQYF
TGTGCCAGCAGCTTAGGGCTACTAGCGGGAAACTACGAGCAGTACTTC
>TRBJ2-7|TRBV25-1|16|.|.
CASSETVGRSPHEQYF
TGTGCCAGCAGTGAAACCGTGGGACGGTCCCCTCACGAGCAGTACTTC
>TRBJ1-2|TRBV5-1|13|.|TRBD1
CASSRGQGNGYTF
TGCGCCAGCAGCAGAGGACAGGGGAATGGCTACACCTTC
>TRBJ2-7|TRBV5-1|15|few|TRBD1
CASSLIRDRSYEQYF
TGCGCCAGCAGCTTAATCCGGGACAGGAGCTACGAGCAGTACTTC
>TRBJ2-7|TRBV24-1|16|few|.
CATSDSSRQGLPEQYF
TGTGCCACCAGTGATTCTTCGCGACAGGGACTTCCCGAGCAGTACTTC
>TRBJ1-1|TRBV5-1|16|.|.
CASSFGGLRTNTEAFF
TGCGCCAGCAGCTTTGGAGGCCTCAGGACCAACACTGAAGCTTTCTTT
>TRBJ1-2|TRBV6-1|18|.|.
CASSEAPSGMAGGYGYTF
TGTGCCAGCAGTGAAGCGCCCTCCGGTATGGCCGGAGGATATGGCTACACCTTC
>TRBJ1-2|TRBV12-3/TRBV12-4|12|few|.
CASSFRGSGYTF
TGTGCCAGCAGTTTTCGGGGGAGTGGCTACACCTTC
>TRBJ1-6|TRBV5-1|14|few|TRBD1
CASSYDRGRSPLHF
TGCGCCAGCAGCTACGACAGGGGTCGGTCACCCCTCCACTTT
>TRBJ2-1|TRBV19|17|.|TRBD2
CASRTSPGLAGHNEQFF
TGTGCCAGTAGAACCTCGCCGGGACTAGCGGGCCACAATGAGCAGTTCTTC
>TRBJ1-2|TRBV7-2|11|.|.
CASSAGVANTF
TGTGCCAGCAGCGCGGGGGTCGCTAACACCTTC
>TRBJ2-3|TRBV29-1|13|.|TRBD1
CSVGTGVGDTQYF
TGCAGCGTAGGGACAGGAGTGGGAGATACGCAGTATTTT
>TRBJ1-1|TRBV20-1|9|few|.
CSARDQAFF
TGCAGTGCTAGAGATCAAGCTTTCTTT
>TRBJ1-6|TRBV5-5|15|few|.
CASSLSQGYNSPLHF
TGTGCCAGCAGCTTGTCGCAGGGTTATAATTCACCCCTCCACTTT
>TRBJ2-1|TRBV29-1|14|.|TRBD1
CSVEIGQGGYEQFF
TGCAGCGTTGAAATTGGACAGGGGGGTTACGAGCAGTTCTTC
>TRBJ1-1|TRBV4-2|15|few|.
CASSQGRGGNTEAFF
TGTGCCAGCAGCCAAGGCCGCGGGGGGAACACTGAAGCTTTCTTT
>TRBJ2-3|TRBV6-2/TRBV6-3|18|.|.
CASSYRVWEVTSTDTQYF
TGTGCCAGCAGTTACCGAGTGTGGGAGGTTACTAGCACAGATACGCAGTATTTT
>TRBJ2-1|TRBV18|15|few|TRBD2
CASSGPGLAGEEQFF
TGTGCCAGCTCAGGACCGGGACTAGCGGGGGAAGAGCAGTTCTTC
>TRBJ2-1|TRBV2|15|.|.
CASSSSGTWSNEQFF
TGTGCCAGCAGTTCCTCCGGGACATGGAGCAATGAGCAGTTCTTC
>TRBJ2-5|TRBV6-2/TRBV6-3|15|.|.
CASSYSPSPQETQYF
TGTGCCAGCAGTTACTCGCCTAGCCCTCAAGAGACCCAGTACTTC
>TRBJ2-1|TRBV20-1|14|.|TRBD2
CSASITSGYNEQFF
TGCAGTGCTAGCATAACTAGCGGGTACAATGAGCAGTTCTTC
>TRBJ1-1|TRBV20-1|11|.|.
CSAPPGLEAFF
TGCAGTGCTCCCCCAGGGTTGGAGGCTTTCTTT
>TRBJ1-1|TRBV7-2|15|many|TRBD1
CASSPRTGSNTEAFF
TGTGCCAGCAGCCCTCGGACAGGGAGTAACACTGAAGCTTTCTTT
>TRBJ2-7|TRBV4-1|17|few|TRBD2
CASSQGGTSGPYNEQYF
TGCGCCAGCAGCCAAGGTGGAACTAGCGGACCTTACAATGAGCAGTACTTC
>TRBJ2-2|TRBV4-2|14|few|.
CASSQDWVTGELFF
TGTGCCAGCAGCCAAGATTGGGTCACCGGGGAGCTGTTTTTT
>TRBJ1-5|TRBV24-1|16|.|.
CATSDATGVSNQPQHF
TGTGCCACCAGTGATGCAACAGGTGTTAGCAATCAGCCCCAGCATTTT
>TRBJ1-1|TRBV12-3/TRBV12-4|14|.|TRBD1
CASSTDRANTEAFF
TGTGCCAGCAGCACGGACAGGGCGAACACTGAAGCTTTCTTT